These 9 T cell receptor beta chains came from one sample sequenced in a study of blood T cell repertoires in COVID-19. Libraries were prepared by immunoSEQ multiplex PCR; TCRdb keeps only in-frame clonotypes and omits some of them. The table includes over 130,000 clones, around 85% detected once. Sequenced sample: peripheral blood. These receptors were obtained from a man over 45 with acute or convalescent COVID-19.

This chain connects TRBV2 to TRBJ1-5; no clear D gene. Germline-derived CDR1 and CDR2 are SNHLY and FYNNEI. V lost 1 base, J lost 5 bases, and 9 bases lay in between. The CDR3 runs to 14 residues. The CDR3 loop is CASSEGDTYQPQHF. The DNA of the CDR3 is TGTGCCAGCAGTGAAGGAGACACTTATCAGCCCCAGCATTTT.

V usage is TRBV5-4 and J usage is TRBJ1-4; possible D gene TRBD1, 6 bases. CDR3 size: 13 residues. V was cut by 3 bases and J by 7 bases, with 10 bases left in between. CDR1 and CDR2 (germline): SGHNT, YYREEE (reference sequence). The CDR3 DNA follows: TGTGCCAGCAGCTCCGGGACACTTGAAAAACTGTTTTTT. Its protein product is CASSSGTLEKLFF.

The chain links TRBV2 to TRBJ1-5, with D perhaps TRBD1 (6 bases). This CDR3 has 13 amino acids. The germline V and J ends were trimmed by 4 bases and 7 bases, with 11 bases remaining between them. Germline CDR1 reads SNHLY; CDR2 reads FYNNEI. The CDR3 nucleotides read TGTGCCAGCAGTGTAGAGACAGGACAGCCCCAGCATTTT. It specifies CASSVETGQPQHF.

The chain carries TRBV7-9 and TRBJ1-1; 8 bases are shared with TRBD1. Unmatched junction bases numbered 8, after V lost 6 bases and J lost 5 bases. The CDR3 extends over 14 amino acids. The germline CDR1 and CDR2 sequences are SEHNR and FQNEAQ (reference sequence). CDR3 nucleotide sequence: TGTGCCAGCAGAGTACAGGGGGAAACGACTGAAGCTTTCTTT. Translating gives CASRVQGETTEAFF. Full variable domain (missing parts from reference TRBV7-9 and TRBJ1-1): DTGVSQNPRHKITKRGQNVTFRCDPISEHNRLYWYRQTLGQGPEFLTYFQNEAQLEKSRLLSDRFSAERPKGSFSTLEIQRTEQGDSAMYLCASRVQGETTEAFFGQGTRLTVV.

The chain is built from TRBV2 and TRBJ1-5; D is unresolved. Looked up from germline, CDR1 is SNHLY and CDR2 is FYNNEI. V lost 3 bases, J lost 5 bases, and 11 bases lay in between. This CDR3 is 14 amino acids long. CDR3 sequence: CASSEGSRDQPQHF. The CDR3 DNA reads as TGTGCCAGCAGTGAGGGTTCTCGGGATCAGCCCCAGCATTTT. The entire variable domain, with the rest obtained from reference TRBV2 and TRBJ1-5, is as follows: EPEVTQTPSHQVTQMGQEVILRCVPISNHLYFYWYRQILGQKVEFLVSFYNNEISEKSEIFDDQFSVERPDGSNFTLKIRSTKLEDSAMYFCASSEGSRDQPQHFGDGTRLSIL.

The chain is built from TRBV18 and TRBJ1-1, with D possibly being TRBD1 (5 bases). V was clipped by 3 bases and J by 5 bases, with 10 bases between them. Germline assignment: CDR1 KGHSH and CDR2 LQKENI. This CDR3 has 13 residues. The CDR3 reads CASSPTDRTEAFF. CDR3 nucleotides: TGTGCCAGCTCACCCACCGACAGAACTGAAGCTTTCTTT.

The V and J genes are TRBV11-3 and TRBJ2-1; 8 bases fit TRBD2. The CDR3 loop spans 15 amino acids. The V gene's germline CDR1 is SGHNT and CDR2 YENEEA. Trimming cost V 2 bases and J 2 bases; bases outside gene matches: 2. CDR3 bases: TGTGCCAGCAGCTTACTAGCGGGCCCCTACAATGAGCAGTTCTTC. Translation: CASSLLAGPYNEQFF.

The J gene is TRBJ1-6, the V gene TRBV25-1; tentative D call: TRBD1 (5 bases). V was cut by 3 bases and J by 16 bases, with 10 bases left in between. This CDR3 spans 11 amino acids. Germline V gives CDR1 MGHDK, CDR2 SYGVNS. The CDR3 coding sequence is TGTGCCAGCAGTGAGGACGGACATCTCCACTTT. Encoded protein: CASSEDGHLHF.

V gene TRBV5-4 combines with J gene TRBJ2-1; TRBD2 aligns across 13 bases. CDR1 and CDR2 from the germline V gene are SGHNT and YYREEE (reference sequence). The CDR3 extends over 14 amino acids. V lost 5 bases to trimming and J lost 7 bases; unmatched junction nucleotides: 3. The DNA of the CDR3 is TGTGCCAGCAGTACTAGCGGGAGGGTGAATGAGCAGTTCTTC. It codes for CASSTSGRVNEQFF.